This T cell receptor beta chain derives from a study of blood T cell repertoires in COVID-19. CDR3 length: 13 residues. V lost 0 bases and J lost 11, with 12 bases in between. Germline V gene lookup returns CDR1 MGHRA and CDR2 YSYEKL. In the original workflow: From reference gene primer amplification, estimates of nucleated cell counts were derived. Some clones are missing from TCRdb's copy, which holds only in-frame ones; the method was immunoSEQ multiplex PCR. Clone size and the V and J calls come from that table; the DNA yielded D and trimming. Of 65,000 to 100,000 clones listed, about 84% are singletons.

Sequencing used peripheral blood. This receptor was obtained from a human donor in a cohort sampled during active COVID-19. The V call is TRBV4-1, the J call TRBJ2-3; D may be TRBD1 (6 bases). This CDR3 reads CASSQDQGLEQYF. DNA of the CDR3: TGCGCCAGCAGCCAAGATCAGGGGCTTGAGCAGTATTTT.